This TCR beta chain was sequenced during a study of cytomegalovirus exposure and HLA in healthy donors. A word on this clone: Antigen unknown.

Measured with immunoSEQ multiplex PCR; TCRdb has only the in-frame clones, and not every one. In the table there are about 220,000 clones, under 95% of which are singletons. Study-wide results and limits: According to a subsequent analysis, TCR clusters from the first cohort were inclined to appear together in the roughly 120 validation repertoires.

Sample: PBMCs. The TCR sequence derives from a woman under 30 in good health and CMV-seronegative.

CDR3 sequence reads: CASSVGPSGSVYEQYF. DNA for the CDR3: TGTGCCAGCAGCGTAGGCCCTAGCGGGAGTGTATACGAGCAGTACTTC. The J gene is TRBJ2-7, the V gene TRBV9; TRBD2 matches 10 bases. With 0 bases clipped from V and 4 bases from J, the junction kept 7 bases outside the gene matches. The CDR3 length is 16 residues. Germline CDR1 reads SGDLS; CDR2 reads YYNGEE.